These 15 T cell receptor beta chains came from one sample sequenced in a study of OX40 agonist ivuxolimab in advanced cancers. Clones were sequenced by immunoSEQ multiplex PCR, and TCRdb holds only the in-frame ones, with some missing. Of about 25,000 clones in the sample, around 86% were seen once. Source: CD4+ or CD8+ T cells sorted from blood, taken in a trial of the OX40 agonist ivuxolimab. These receptors originate from an adult with an advanced solid tumor such as melanoma, head and neck, liver or kidney cancer.

The rearrangement links TRBV10-1 to TRBJ2-7; TRBD2 agrees at 7 bases. The CDR3 is made up of 16 amino acids. Trimming took 4 bases from V and 0 from J; bases not matched to a gene: 9. Germline V gene lookup returns CDR1 WNHNN and CDR2 SYGVQD (reference sequence). The CDR3 nucleotides read TGCGCCAGCAGTGGCGAATCTAGCGGCCCCTCCTACGAGCAGTACTTC. Protein: CASSGESSGPSYEQYF.

V is TRBV27 and J is TRBJ2-2; 9 bases agree with TRBD1. From germline, CDR1 is MNHEY and CDR2 SMNVEV (reference sequence). The CDR3 length is 15 residues. J was trimmed by 5 bases and V by 5 bases; bases with no gene match: 6. The CDR3: CASSNGQGWTGELFF. The CDR3 nucleotides are TGTGCCAGCAGTAACGGACAGGGGTGGACCGGGGAGCTGTTTTTT.

This chain uses TRBV25-1 with TRBJ1-1, with 7 bases aligning to TRBD1. The J segment lost 6 bases and the V segment lost 6 bases, leaving 7 bases of the junction unmatched. The CDR3 sequence is 13 residues long. From germline, CDR1 is MGHDK and CDR2 SYGVNS. The CDR3 is CASSLTGAAEAFF. The CDR3 nucleotides read TGTGCCAGCAGCCTCACAGGGGCGGCTGAAGCTTTCTTT.

The chain combines TRBV7-2 with TRBJ1-1; D gene ambiguous. This CDR3 spans 17 amino acids. V lost 1 base, J lost 0 bases, and 15 bases lay in between. CDR1 and CDR2 (germline): SGHTA, FQGNSA. CDR3 DNA: TGTGCCAGCAGCTTAGGTCCGTTCGTGACGGTGAACACTGAAGCTTTCTTT. The encoded protein is CASSLGPFVTVNTEAFF.

The rearrangement links TRBV27 to TRBJ2-7; TRBD2 matches at 7 bases. After removal of 5 bases from V and 2 bases from J, the junction contained 9 bases not matched to a gene. The CDR3 spans 15 residues. Germline CDR1 reads MNHEY; CDR2 reads SMNVEV (reference sequence). CDR3 nucleotides: TGTGCCAGCAGTGACCTCATGACTAGCCCCTACGAGCAGTACTTC. Its protein product is CASSDLMTSPYEQYF.

This clone was picked up one time. J is TRBJ2-3 and V is TRBV27; weak D call: TRBD2 (5 bases). This CDR3 is 14 amino acids long. In germline, CDR1 is MNHEY, CDR2 SMNVEV (reference sequence). V lost 0 bases and J 6 bases, leaving 10 bases between the germline ends. CDR3 amino acids: CASSLSLSGDTQYF. The CDR3 nucleotides read TGTGCCAGCAGTTTATCGCTCTCGGGGGATACGCAGTATTTT.

This clone was observed once. This rearrangement joins TRBV11-2 to TRBJ2-5; D not resolved. Germline V gives CDR1 SGHAT, CDR2 FQNNGV. Trimming cost V 5 bases and J 3 bases, with 7 bases left between them. The CDR3 length is 12 residues. The CDR3 DNA reads as TGTGCCAGCAGCGTGTATGAAGAGACCCAGTACTTC. Translated, it gives CASSVYEETQYF.

The gene calls are TRBV5-1 and TRBJ1-1; no firm D call. CDR1 and CDR2 from the germline V gene are SGHRS and YFSETQ. V was shortened by 0 bases and J by 1 base, with 7 bases between the two germline ends. The CDR3 runs to 14 residues. CDR3 bases: TGCGCCAGCAGCTTGGAGGGTCCGAACACTGAAGCTTTCTTT. It encodes CASSLEGPNTEAFF.

The gene calls are TRBV14 and TRBJ2-5; tentative D call: TRBD1 (6 bases). The length of the CDR3 is 17 residues. Per the germline V gene, CDR1 is SGHDN and CDR2 is FVKESK. Trimming left V 0 bases short and J 0 bases short, with 14 bases between. The CDR3 sequence: CASSQDDRSNYQETQYF. The DNA of the CDR3 is TGTGCCAGCAGCCAAGACGACAGGAGCAACTACCAAGAGACCCAGTACTTC. The whole variable domain, remainder taken from reference TRBV14 and TRBJ2-5, is EAGVTQFPSHSVIEKGQTVTLRCDPISGHDNLYWYRRVMGKEIKFLLHFVKESKQDESGMPNNRFLAERTGGTYSTLKVQPAELEDSGVYFCASSQDDRSNYQETQYFGPGTRLLVL.

CDR3 sequence reads: CASSLFAGNTGELFF. In nucleotides, the CDR3 is TGCGCCAGCAGCCTTTTCGCGGGGAACACCGGGGAGCTGTTTTTT. The chain is built from TRBV5-1 and TRBJ2-2, with D tentatively TRBD2 (5 bases). From germline, CDR1 is SGHRS and CDR2 YFSETQ. V gave up 4 bases and J gave up 1 base, with 11 bases separating them. This CDR3 comprises 15 residues.

The table lists this clone with a count of one. The chain carries TRBV27 and TRBJ2-3; unclear D gene. The V end was cut by 4 bases, the J end by 2 bases, with 4 bases between. CDR1 and CDR2 (germline): MNHEY, SMNVEV (reference sequence). CDR3 size: 12 residues. This chain's CDR3 is CASSSITDTQYF. For the CDR3, the DNA is TGTGCCAGCAGTTCAATCACAGATACGCAGTATTTT.

The DNA of the CDR3 is TGTGCCAGTACCCCATGGCCCAATTTTAACTATGGCTACACCTTC. Protein: CASTPWPNFNYGYTF. The rearrangement joins TRBV19 to TRBJ1-2; the D is unclear. Germline CDR1 is LNHDA and CDR2 is SQIVND (reference sequence). Trimming took 7 bases from V and 1 from J, leaving 16 bases between them. This CDR3 has 15 amino acids.

J is TRBJ2-5 and V is TRBV4-1; 10 positions match TRBD2. Germline-derived CDR1 and CDR2 are MGHRA and YSYEKL. The CDR3 length is 18 residues. V was clipped by 0 bases and J by 2 bases; unmatched bases: 9. The CDR3, as DNA: TGCGCCAGCAGCCAAGATATAAGCGGGGGGGCCGGTCAAGAGACCCAGTACTTC. Its protein is CASSQDISGGAGQETQYF.

This rearrangement joins TRBV6-1 to TRBJ2-1; the D gene is possibly TRBD1 (5 bases). Per the germline V gene, CDR1 is MNHNS and CDR2 is SASEGT. V lost 7 bases to trimming and J lost 7 bases, with 20 bases between them. This CDR3 spans 15 amino acids. The CDR3 bases are TGTGCCAGCAAGGCGGAAGGGGTTGGTCGGAATGAGCAGTTCTTC. It is translated as CASKAEGVGRNEQFF.

J is TRBJ2-1 and V is TRBV29-1; 8 bases align to TRBD2. The CDR3 loop spans 15 amino acids. The junction had 11 bases not matched to a gene; V was cut back by 4 bases and J by 6 bases. Germline V gene data show CDR1 as SQVTM and CDR2 as ANQGSEA. This chain's CDR3 is CSVVGQIAGFNEQFF. The CDR3, as DNA: TGCAGCGTTGTAGGGCAGATAGCGGGGTTCAATGAGCAGTTCTTC.